This T cell receptor beta chain was documented in a study of cytomegalovirus exposure and HLA in healthy donors. Trimming removed 5 bases from V and 0 bases from J; junction bases left unmatched: 12. Germline assignment: CDR1 SGHNT and CDR2 YENEEA. The CDR3 sequence is 18 residues long. The study ran its PCR with 60 Vbeta and 13 Jbeta primers. Assay: immunoSEQ multiplex PCR; the TCRdb copy retains only in-frame clones and omits some. The data contain some 120,000 clones, under 80% of them singletons. The TCR originated in a man aged 35 to 55 in good health and CMV-seropositive. The V gene is TRBV11-3, the J gene TRBJ2-1, with TRBD1 matching over 8 bases. The sequencing input was PBMCs. The chain's CDR3 is CASSPGTQGASSYNEQFF. The CDR3 DNA is TGTGCCAGCAGCCCCGGGACTCAGGGGGCCAGCTCCTACAATGAGCAGTTCTTC. Using reference TRBV11-3 and TRBJ2-1 for the parts outside the CDR3, the full variable domain is EAGVVQSPRYKIIEKKQPVAFWCNPISGHNTLYWYLQNLGQGPELLIRYENEEAVDDSQLPKDRFSAERLKGVDSTLKIQPAELGDSAVYLCASSPGTQGASSYNEQFFGPGTRLTVL.